A single sample gave rise to the 9 T cell receptor beta chains below, sequenced in a study of blood T cell repertoires in COVID-19. Repertoires were generated with immunoSEQ multiplex PCR, while TCRdb's copy carries only in-frame clones and drops some. Here the sample spans around 110,000 clones, 82% being singletons. Specimen: peripheral blood. Every receptor here comes from a woman in her 70s with acute or convalescent COVID-19.

V is TRBV19 and J is TRBJ1-1; D is ambiguous. CDR1 is LNHDA and CDR2 is SQIVND in the germline V gene (reference sequence). V shed 4 bases and J shed 5 bases, with 17 bases lying between them. The CDR3 extends over 15 amino acids. CDR3 region: CASSTVGRAGTEAFF. CDR3 in DNA: TGTGCCAGTAGTACGGTAGGGCGCGCGGGGACTGAAGCTTTCTTT.

The V gene is TRBV15, the J gene TRBJ2-1, with D uncertain. This CDR3 has 15 residues. The V gene's germline CDR1 is LNHNV and CDR2 YYDKDF (reference sequence). Trimming shortened V by 1 base and J by 8 bases, and 15 bases separated the two germline ends. In DNA form, the CDR3 reads TGTGCCACCAGCAGAGTTGGAGCATTTCGCTATGAGCAGTTCTTC. Its protein product is CATSRVGAFRYEQFF.

This chain uses TRBV4-1 with TRBJ1-1; D possibly corresponds to TRBD1 (5 bases). The CDR3 covers 16 residues. With 0 bases removed from V and 4 bases from J, the gap between germline ends came to 15 bases. The germline gives CDR1 MGHRA, CDR2 YSYEKL. The CDR3 DNA sequence: TGCGCCAGCAGCCAAGATACGGGGTGGGGGGGCACTGAAGCTTTCTTT. It yields the protein CASSQDTGWGGTEAFF.

This rearrangement joins TRBV2 to TRBJ2-7; D is perhaps TRBD2 (6 bases). Trimming shortened V by 6 bases and J by 6 bases, and 12 bases separated the two germline ends. This CDR3 has 12 residues. Germline-derived CDR1 and CDR2 are SNHLY and FYNNEI. CDR3 bases: TGTGCCAGCAGGGAGGGGATGGGCGAGCAGTACGTC. This encodes CASREGMGEQYV.

V usage is TRBV10-1 and J usage is TRBJ2-2; D not certain. Looked up from germline, CDR1 is WNHNN and CDR2 is SYGVQD (reference sequence). V lost 4 bases and J lost 6, with 6 bases in between. This CDR3 has 12 residues. The CDR3 nucleotides are TGCGCCAGCAGTGGCGTGGCCGGGGAGCTGTTTTTT. Amino acid sequence: CASSGVAGELFF.

As DNA, the CDR3 is TGTGCCAGCTCACCGACGGTCGGGGGAGTCTATGGCTACACCTTC. Translation: CASSPTVGGVYGYTF. This chain connects TRBV18 to TRBJ1-2, with TRBD1 as a possible D gene (5 bases). This CDR3 has 15 residues. The germline V gene encodes CDR1 KGHSH and CDR2 LQKENI. The ends were cut back, 3 bases at V and 4 bases at J, with 15 bases in the middle.

J is TRBJ1-5 and V is TRBV2; the match to TRBD1 covers 7 bases. The CDR3 contains 14 residues. Germline assignment: CDR1 SNHLY and CDR2 FYNNEI. With 4 bases clipped from V and 2 bases from J, the junction kept 2 bases outside the gene matches. The CDR3 loop is CASSATGGNQPQHF. The CDR3 DNA reads TGTGCCAGCAGTGCCACAGGGGGCAATCAGCCCCAGCATTTT.

The chain uses TRBV29-1 and TRBJ2-2, with 7 positions matching TRBD2. Trimming removed 6 bases from V and 4 bases from J; junction bases left unmatched: 14. Germline assignment: CDR1 SQVTM and CDR2 ANQGSEA. CDR3 length: 16 residues. The DNA for the CDR3 is TGCAGCGTCCTAGAGGGAGCTAGCGGCCTCACCGGGGAGCTGTTTTTT. This gives the protein CSVLEGASGLTGELFF.

This clone was found many times. This rearrangement joins TRBV9 to TRBJ1-1; 9 positions agree with TRBD1. V shed 1 base, J shed 4 bases, and the junction held 5 bases outside the gene matches. The CDR3 contains 15 residues. CDR1 and CDR2 (germline): SGDLS, YYNGEE. CDR3 DNA: TGTGCCAGCAGCGTAACAGGGGGCGCGAGCACTGAAGCTTTCTTT. Its translation: CASSVTGGASTEAFF.